These 13 T cell receptor beta chains were all obtained from the same sample, sequenced in a study of T cell repertoires in cytomegalovirus infection. Via MiXCR, TCRdb re-called the reads, giving one row per CDR3 protein. This sample has about 740,000 distinct CDR3 sequences, with roughly 36% found just once. The sequencing input was PBMCs. The receptors shown here come from a human donor in good health (CMV status not recorded). Some clones in this sample may be carry-over from other donors' samples.

This clonotype was detected a few times. J is TRBJ2-2 and V is TRBV7-3; 8 bases are shared with TRBD1. This CDR3 has 15 residues. Germline V gives CDR1 SGHTA, CDR2 FQGTGA. V dropped 4 bases and J dropped 4; count of bases not matched to a gene: 5. The CDR3 loop reads CASSSGQGVTGELFF. The CDR3 DNA reads as TGTGCCAGCAGCTCAGGACAGGGTGTCACCGGGGAGCTGTTTTTT.

The chain is built from TRBV28 and TRBJ1-1; no definite D call. Germline assignment: CDR1 MDHEN and CDR2 SYDVKM. Deletions cut 4 bases from V and 0 bases from J, with 6 bases between. The CDR3 contains 13 residues. CDR3 sequence: CASSYNVNTEAFF. CDR3 DNA sequence: TGTGCCAGCAGTTATAATGTGAACACTGAAGCTTTCTTT.

V gene TRBV5-1 combines with J gene TRBJ2-1, with 10 nucleotides matching TRBD2. The CDR3 is made up of 16 amino acids. J was trimmed by 4 bases and V by 4 bases; bases with no gene match: 8. Germline CDR1 is SGHRS and CDR2 is YFSETQ. The CDR3 region is CASSKMSGGGYNEQFF. In DNA, the CDR3 is TGCGCCAGCAGCAAAATGAGCGGGGGGGGGTACAATGAGCAGTTCTTC.

This clonotype was seen a few times. The V and J genes are TRBV6-1 and TRBJ2-5; 9 nucleotides agree with TRBD1. The CDR3 extends over 14 amino acids. Per germline, CDR1 MNHNS and CDR2 SASEGT. With V trimmed by 6 bases and J by 1 base, 3 bases remained unmatched. Written as DNA, the CDR3 is TGTGCCAGCAGGGGGGACAGGGTCCAAGAGACCCAGTACTTC. It is translated as CASRGDRVQETQYF.

The chain's CDR3 is CASSLTSHYEQYF. The CDR3, as DNA: TGTGCCAGCAGCTTAACTTCGCACTACGAGCAGTACTTC. This chain links TRBV7-9 with TRBJ2-7; D is unclear. The CDR3 runs to 13 residues. Germline loops: CDR1 SEHNR, CDR2 FQNEAQ (reference sequence). Trimming left V 2 bases short and J 3 bases short, with 8 bases between.

This chain links TRBV29-1 with TRBJ1-2, with 9 bases that match TRBD1. CDR3 size: 12 residues. CDR1 is SQVTM, CDR2 ANQGSEA, per germline. With 6 bases clipped from V and 8 bases from J, the junction kept 7 bases outside the gene matches. The DNA of the CDR3 is TGCAGCGTCGTGGGACAGGGTAGAGGCTACACCTTC. This gives the protein CSVVGQGRGYTF.

This chain joins TRBV5-5 and TRBJ2-7; 8 bases match TRBD1. V was pared by 4 bases and J by 6 bases, with 9 bases of the junction left unmatched. This CDR3 contains 14 residues. CDR1 and CDR2 from the germline V gene are SGHKS and YYEKEE (reference sequence). DNA for the CDR3: TGTGCCAGCAGCCTGCGGACAGGGTATTTCGAGCAGTACTTC. Translating gives CASSLRTGYFEQYF.

The chain is built from TRBV7-6 and TRBJ2-2; D may be TRBD1 or TRBD2 (5 bases each). CDR1 is SGHVS and CDR2 is FNYEAQ in the germline V gene. V dropped 6 bases and J dropped 0 bases, with 14 bases sitting between them. The CDR3 contains 16 residues. The CDR3 here is CASSSPGPPNTGELFF. The CDR3 bases are TGTGCCAGCAGTAGTCCGGGGCCTCCGAACACCGGGGAGCTGTTTTTT.

The chain uses TRBV7-2 and TRBJ2-1, with TRBD2 as a possible D gene (7 bases). This CDR3 is 14 amino acids long. Germline CDR1 is SGHTA and CDR2 is FQGNSA. V lost 6 bases, J lost 10 bases, and 19 bases lay in between. The CDR3 protein is CASSPTAGAGEQFF. In DNA, the CDR3 is TGTGCCAGCAGTCCAACGGCGGGGGCAGGAGAGCAGTTCTTC.

Of note for this clonotype: The junction departs from the called germline gene at one end, perhaps through a read error. The rearrangement uses TRBV9 and TRBJ2-7; 8 bases line up with TRBD1. The length of the CDR3 is 16 residues. The germline V gene has CDR1 SGDLS and CDR2 YYNGEE. CDR3 sequence reads: CASSVGWQGASYQQYF. The CDR3 region has the DNA TGTGCCAGCAGCGTAGGATGGCAGGGGGCGTCCTACCAGCAGTACTTC. The full variable domain, in which reference TRBV9 and TRBJ2-7 provide the parts outside the CDR3, is DSGVTQTPKHLITATGQRVTLRCSPRSGDLSVYWYQQSLDQGLQFLIQYYNGEERAKGNILERFSAQQFPDLHSELNLSSLELGDSALYFCASSVGWQGASYQQYFGPGTRLTVT.

In its sample, this clonotype was seen a few times. The rearrangement joins TRBV6-6 to TRBJ2-3, with 8 nucleotides matching TRBD1. The ends lost 8 bases at V and 3 bases at J; junction bases unmatched: 1. The CDR3 extends over 12 amino acids. Germline assignment: CDR1 MNHNY and CDR2 SVGAGI (reference sequence). The CDR3 sequence: CASGQGTDTQYF. CDR3 in DNA: TGTGCCAGCGGACAGGGTACAGATACGCAGTATTTT.

CDR3 residues: CASVDRGGNQPQHF. CDR3 bases: TGTGCCAGTGTAGACAGGGGTGGCAATCAGCCCCAGCATTTT. This chain uses TRBV7-2 with TRBJ1-5, with TRBD1 matching over 8 bases. V shed 9 bases, J shed 2 bases, and the junction held 6 bases outside the gene matches. Per germline, CDR1 SGHTA and CDR2 FQGNSA. This CDR3 contains 14 residues.

There are a few counts of this clonotype. This rearrangement joins TRBV4-2 to TRBJ2-7, with a weak D call TRBD2 (6 bases). Germline values: CDR1 LGHNA, CDR2 YNFKEQ. The CDR3 has 16 amino acids. The ends were cut back, 2 bases at V and 3 bases at J, with 17 bases in the middle. For the CDR3, the DNA is TGTGCCAGCAGCCAATTCGGAGGGCGAGAGGACTACGAGCAGTACTTC. It yields the protein CASSQFGGREDYEQYF.